A single T cell receptor (beta chain) is shown here with its context. Libraries were prepared by immunoSEQ multiplex PCR; TCRdb keeps only in-frame clonotypes and omits some of them. The table lists fewer than 80,000 clones, 84% of them singletons. The record originates from a study of OX40 agonist ivuxolimab in advanced cancers. On the study more broadly: A male proportion of just over 80% was recorded, with mean age roughly 60 years and range roughly 23 to 79.

The germline CDR1 and CDR2 sequences are SGHVS and FNYEAQ. The CDR3 runs 14 residues. The V and J ends lost 2 bases and 4 bases, in that order; junction bases with no gene match: 3. The sample in question was CD4+ or CD8+ T cells sorted from blood, obtained in a trial of the OX40 agonist ivuxolimab. The chain uses TRBV7-6 and TRBJ2-5; 8 bases are a match to TRBD2. This TCR was recovered from an adult with an advanced solid tumor such as melanoma, head and neck, liver or kidney cancer. CDR3: CASSLPGGAETQYF. CDR3 in DNA: TGTGCCAGCAGCTTACCGGGGGGGGCAGAGACCCAGTACTTC.